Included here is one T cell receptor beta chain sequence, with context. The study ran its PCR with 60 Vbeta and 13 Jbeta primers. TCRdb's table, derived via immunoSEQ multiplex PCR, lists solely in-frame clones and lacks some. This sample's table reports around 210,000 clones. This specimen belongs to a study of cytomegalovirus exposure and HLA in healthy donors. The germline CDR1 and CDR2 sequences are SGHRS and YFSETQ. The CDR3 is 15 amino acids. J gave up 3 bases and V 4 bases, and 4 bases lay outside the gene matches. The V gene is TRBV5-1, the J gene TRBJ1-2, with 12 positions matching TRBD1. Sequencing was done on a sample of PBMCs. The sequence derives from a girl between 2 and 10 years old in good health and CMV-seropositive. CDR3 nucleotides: TGCGCCAGCAGCCTAGGGACAGGGGGCGACTATGGCTACACCTTC. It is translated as CASSLGTGGDYGYTF. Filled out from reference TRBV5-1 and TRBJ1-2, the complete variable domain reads KAGVTQTPRYLIKTRGQQVTLSCSPISGHRSVSWYQQTPGQGLQFLFEYFSETQRNKGNFPGRFSGRQFSNSRSEMNVSTLELGDSALYLCASSLGTGGDYGYTFGSGTRLTVV.